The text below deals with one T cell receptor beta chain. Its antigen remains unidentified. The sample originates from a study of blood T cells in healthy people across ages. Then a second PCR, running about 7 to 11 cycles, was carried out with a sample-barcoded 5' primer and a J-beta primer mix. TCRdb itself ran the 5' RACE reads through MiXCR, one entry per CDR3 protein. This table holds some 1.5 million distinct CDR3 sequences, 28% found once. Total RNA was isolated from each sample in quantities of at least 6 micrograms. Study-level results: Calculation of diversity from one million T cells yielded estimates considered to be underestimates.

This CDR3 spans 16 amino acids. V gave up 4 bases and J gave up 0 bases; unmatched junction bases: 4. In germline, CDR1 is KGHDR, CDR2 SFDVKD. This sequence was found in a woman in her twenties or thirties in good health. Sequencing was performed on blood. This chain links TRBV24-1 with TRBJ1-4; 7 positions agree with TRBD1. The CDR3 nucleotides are TGTGCCACCAGTGAGGGACAGTTTGCAACTAATGAAAAACTGTTTTTT. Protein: CATSEGQFATNEKLFF.